A single sample is the source of the 27 T cell receptor beta chains below, sequenced in a study of blood T cell repertoires in COVID-19. Sequencing was performed with immunoSEQ multiplex PCR; in TCRdb, only in-frame clones are kept and a portion is missing. The data contain tens of thousands of clones, approximately 88% of them seen just once; the ten biggest clones take up about 3.8%. Sequenced material: peripheral blood. The receptor source for this set is a human donor in a cohort sampled during active COVID-19.

This clone has only one observation. The V and J genes are TRBV15 and TRBJ2-7, with 8 nucleotides matching TRBD2. The V segment lost 0 bases and the J segment 3 bases; nucleotides outside the gene matches: 7. CDR1 and CDR2 (germline): LNHNV, YYDKDF (reference sequence). CDR3 size: 16 residues. The CDR3 DNA sequence: TGTGCCACCAGCAGAGATCGGGAACTAGCGGTCTACGAGCAGTACTTC. Its translation: CATSRDRELAVYEQYF.

This chain connects TRBV7-9 to TRBJ1-4; TRBD1 might be the D (6 bases). Germline V CDR1 and CDR2: SEHNR, FQNEAQ (reference sequence). The CDR3 covers 14 residues. V was cut by 8 bases and J by 7 bases, with 17 bases left in between. The CDR3 bases are TGTGCCAGCTATCAACAGGGAAAGGGTGAAAAACTGTTTTTT. Translating gives CASYQQGKGEKLFF.

V gene TRBV7-8 combines with J gene TRBJ2-7; D is uncertain. V was clipped by 6 bases and J by 0 bases, with 12 bases between them. Germline assignment: CDR1 SGHVS and CDR2 FQNEAQ. The CDR3 is 14 residues long. This CDR3 reads CASSHSISSYEQYF. Here the CDR3 DNA reads TGTGCCAGCAGTCACAGCATATCCTCCTACGAGCAGTACTTC.

The V and J genes are TRBV28 and TRBJ1-6; 10 positions agree with TRBD1. V shed 2 bases and J 8 bases; nucleotides not matched to a gene: 3. CDR1 and CDR2 (germline): MDHEN, SYDVKM. The CDR3 covers 15 residues. The CDR3 is CASSLAGQGHSPLHF. The DNA for the CDR3 is TGTGCCAGCAGTTTAGCGGGACAGGGGCATTCACCCCTCCACTTT.

The chain couples TRBV18 to TRBJ2-7, with 16 positions matching TRBD2. V gave up 4 bases and J gave up 2 bases; unmatched junction bases: 5. Germline CDR1 is KGHSH and CDR2 is LQKENI. CDR3 length: 17 residues. The CDR3 bases are TGTGCCAGCTCACGAGGGACTAGCGGGGGGGCCACCTACGAGCAGTACTTC. Its protein is CASSRGTSGGATYEQYF.

The rearrangement joins TRBV9 to TRBJ2-1, with 10 bases lining up with TRBD2. The CDR3 runs 16 residues. V shed 0 bases and J 2 bases; nucleotides not matched to a gene: 2. Looked up from germline, CDR1 is SGDLS and CDR2 is YYNGEE. The CDR3 DNA sequence: TGTGCCAGCAGCGTAGCCCTAGCGGGGGCCTACAATGAGCAGTTCTTC. This gives the protein CASSVALAGAYNEQFF.

In DNA form, the CDR3 reads TGCGCCAGCAGCCAAGTTGGGCTGAACACTGAAGCTTTCTTT. As protein: CASSQVGLNTEAFF. The chain recombines TRBV4-3 with TRBJ1-1; unclear D gene. The CDR3 is made up of 14 amino acids. Trimming pared 1 base from V and 0 bases from J, leaving 6 bases between. The V gene's germline CDR1 is LGHNA and CDR2 YSLEER.

The CDR3 DNA reads as TGTGCCAGCAGCTTAGCGCGTTTCGAGAGCTCTGGAAACACCATATATTTT. Translated: CASSLARFESSGNTIYF. The V call is TRBV7-8, the J call TRBJ1-3; D not certain. CDR1 and CDR2 (germline): SGHVS, FQNEAQ. Trimming took off 0 bases at V and 0 bases at J, with 12 bases between the two ends. The CDR3 spans 17 residues. Combining the CDR3 with reference TRBV7-8 and TRBJ1-3 gives the whole variable domain GAGVSQSPRYKVAKRGQDVALRCDPISGHVSLFWYQQALGQGPEFLTYFQNEAQLDKSGLPSDRFFAERPEGSVSTLKIQRTQQEDSAVYLCASSLARFESSGNTIYFGEGSWLTVV.

CDR3 in amino acids: CASSKTDGTDSSYEQYF. The CDR3 DNA reads as TGCGCCAGCAGCAAAACGGACGGGACTGATAGCTCCTACGAGCAGTACTTC. V and J are TRBV5-1 and TRBJ2-7, with D possibly matching TRBD2 (6 bases). The CDR3 runs 17 residues. V dropped 4 bases and J dropped 0 bases, with 20 bases sitting between them. In germline, CDR1 is SGHRS, CDR2 YFSETQ.

The CDR3 sequence: CASRTRGPFNEQYF. The CDR3 nucleotides are TGTGCCAGCAGGACCAGGGGGCCCTTTAACGAGCAGTACTTC. The chain is built from TRBV2 and TRBJ2-7, with 8 bases identical to TRBD1. CDR3 size: 14 residues. Germline V gives CDR1 SNHLY, CDR2 FYNNEI. V trimming: 6 bases; J trimming: 5 bases; junction bases outside the gene matches: 9.

This clone was counted once. The chain carries TRBV28 and TRBJ1-4; perhaps TRBD1 as D (5 bases). The CDR3 spans 13 residues. V dropped 1 base and J dropped 5 bases, with 5 bases sitting between them. CDR1 MDHEN and CDR2 SYDVKM come from the germline V gene. The CDR3 bases are TGTGCCAGCAGTTTATCAGGGAATGAAAAACTGTTTTTT. Residues: CASSLSGNEKLFF. The whole variable domain, filled in from reference TRBV28 and TRBJ1-4, reads DVKVTQSSRYLVKRTGEKVFLECVQDMDHENMFWYRQDPGLGLRLIYFSYDVKMKEKGDIPEGYSVSREKKERFSLILESASTNQTSMYLCASSLSGNEKLFFGSGTQLSVL.

The chain joins TRBV6-1 to TRBJ1-1; D possibly corresponds to TRBD1 (5 bases). The CDR3 has 14 amino acids. Germline CDR1 and CDR2: MNHNS and SASEGT. Trimming left V 1 base short and J 7 bases short, with 13 bases between. CDR3 nucleotides: TGTGCCAGCAGTGAAGACAGTAGAACAGGTGAAGCTTTCTTT. This encodes CASSEDSRTGEAFF.

V and J are TRBV4-2 and TRBJ1-2; 7 nucleotides match TRBD1. The germline V gene has CDR1 LGHNA and CDR2 YNFKEQ. The CDR3 covers 16 residues. V lost 0 bases to trimming and J lost 4 bases; unmatched junction nucleotides: 8. CDR3 sequence reads: CASSQDPGGWSYGYTF. CDR3 coding DNA: TGTGCCAGCAGCCAAGATCCAGGGGGGTGGAGCTATGGCTACACCTTC.

The CDR3 DNA is TGCGCCAGCAGCCAACACAGGGGGCGCGGGACCTCTGGGGCCAACGTCCTGACTTTC. Protein: CASSQHRGRGTSGANVLTF. The rearrangement joins TRBV4-3 to TRBJ2-6, with 9 bases fitting TRBD1. CDR1 and CDR2 (germline): LGHNA, YSLEER. J lost 0 bases, V lost 2 bases, and 8 bases had no gene match. The CDR3 is 19 amino acids.

The V call is TRBV27, the J call TRBJ2-1; 14 nucleotides align to TRBD2. This CDR3 contains 15 residues. Trimming cost V 6 bases and J 9 bases; bases outside gene matches: 7. The germline V gene encodes CDR1 MNHEY and CDR2 SMNVEV (reference sequence). The CDR3 protein is CASSPGLAGGGEQFF. The CDR3 region has the DNA TGTGCCAGCAGCCCCGGACTAGCGGGAGGAGGTGAGCAGTTCTTC.

This chain links TRBV19 with TRBJ2-4; 11 bases are a match to TRBD2. Germline CDR1 reads LNHDA; CDR2 reads SQIVND (reference sequence). Germline trimming cut 1 base from V and 9 bases from J; bases unmatched to any gene: 8. The CDR3 is 16 amino acids. As DNA, the CDR3 is TGTGCCAGTAGTATAGCCACTAGCGGGAGACTGGGCATTCAGTACTTC. It yields the protein CASSIATSGRLGIQYF. Drawing the rest from reference TRBV19 and TRBJ2-4, the complete variable domain is DGGITQSPKYLFRKEGQNVTLSCEQNLNHDAMYWYRQDPGQGLRLIYYSQIVNDFQKGDIAEGYSVSREKKESFPLTVTSAQKNPTAFYLCASSIATSGRLGIQYFGAGTRLSVL.

The CDR3 spells CASSQFKGDGAFF. The CDR3 nucleotides are TGTGCCAGCAGCCAATTTAAGGGGGACGGAGCTTTCTTT. The chain carries TRBV3-1 (or the pseudogene TRBV3-2) and TRBJ1-1; a possible D gene is TRBD1 (6 bases). CDR1 is LGHDT, CDR2 YNNKEL, per germline (reference sequence). This CDR3 has 13 amino acids. V was cut by 2 bases and J by 10 bases, with 14 bases left in between.

The chain is built from TRBV18 and TRBJ1-2; 9 bases match TRBD1. V shed 0 bases and J 8 bases; nucleotides not matched to a gene: 10. Germline assignment: CDR1 KGHSH and CDR2 LQKENI. The CDR3 loop spans 16 amino acids. The CDR3 DNA reads as TGTGCCAGCTCACCACCGGATCGGACAGGGGCTAGGGGCTACACCTTC. Residues: CASSPPDRTGARGYTF. The whole variable domain, filled in from reference TRBV18 and TRBJ1-2, reads NAGVMQNPRHLVRRRGQEARLRCSPMKGHSHVYWYRQLPEEGLKFMVYLQKENIIDESGMPKERFSAEFPKEGPSILRIQQVVRGDSAAYFCASSPPDRTGARGYTFGSGTRLTVV.

The J gene is TRBJ1-2, the V gene TRBV4-2, with 7 positions matching TRBD1. After removal of 1 base from V and 4 bases from J, the junction contained 12 bases not matched to a gene. This CDR3 has 17 amino acids. The germline CDR1 and CDR2 sequences are LGHNA and YNFKEQ. This chain's CDR3 is CASSQGTDRTGFYGYTF. CDR3 nucleotide sequence: TGTGCCAGCAGCCAAGGTACCGATCGGACAGGTTTCTATGGCTACACCTTC.

The rearrangement uses TRBV9 and TRBJ2-7; a weak D match, TRBD2 (6 bases). V dropped 3 bases and J dropped 7 bases, with 14 bases sitting between them. CDR3 length: 13 amino acids. From germline, CDR1 is SGDLS and CDR2 YYNGEE. The CDR3 reads CASSGGTLAEQYF. The CDR3 nucleotides are TGTGCCAGCAGCGGCGGGACCCTGGCTGAGCAGTACTTC.

V is TRBV27 and J is TRBJ2-6, with 11 bases lining up with TRBD1. This CDR3 has 17 residues. Unmatched junction bases numbered 4, after V lost 4 bases and J lost 2 bases. Germline assignment: CDR1 MNHEY and CDR2 SMNVEV (reference sequence). This CDR3 is CASSWDRGVAGANVLTF. CDR3 bases: TGTGCCAGCAGTTGGGACAGGGGGGTCGCTGGGGCCAACGTCCTGACTTTC.

The rearrangement joins TRBV5-4 to TRBJ1-1; TRBD1 might be the D (5 bases). Germline V gene data show CDR1 as SGHNT and CDR2 as YYREEE (reference sequence). The CDR3 spans 16 residues. Trimming removed 4 bases from V and 1 base from J, with 17 bases in between. This CDR3 is CASSRQISVRNTEAFF. CDR3 DNA sequence: TGTGCCAGCAGCCGACAGATCTCCGTCAGGAACACTGAAGCTTTCTTT.

The chain recombines TRBV5-1 with TRBJ1-2; maybe TRBD1 (6 bases). Germline V gives CDR1 SGHRS, CDR2 YFSETQ. The CDR3 has 16 amino acids. The V and J ends lost 0 bases and 8 bases respectively, with 20 bases between them. CDR3 in amino acids: CASSLETGYKRGGYTF. CDR3 in DNA: TGCGCCAGCAGCTTGGAGACAGGATACAAGAGGGGGGGCTACACCTTC.

The V gene is TRBV9, the J gene TRBJ2-7; 14 bases are shared with TRBD2. Germline trimming cut 0 bases from V and 5 bases from J; bases unmatched to any gene: 10. The CDR3 extends over 18 amino acids. The germline CDR1 and CDR2 sequences are SGDLS and YYNGEE. This chain's CDR3 is CASSVGVSGTSGGDEQYF. Here the CDR3 DNA reads TGTGCCAGCAGCGTAGGCGTCTCCGGGACTAGCGGGGGCGACGAGCAGTACTTC.

The V gene is TRBV15, the J gene TRBJ1-2; D possibly corresponds to TRBD1 (5 bases). The CDR3 loop spans 17 amino acids. V shed 0 bases and J shed 5 bases, with 19 bases lying between them. Germline-derived CDR1 and CDR2 are LNHNV and YYDKDF (reference sequence). The CDR3 protein is CATSRDRGRGSRYGYTF. The DNA for the CDR3 is TGTGCCACCAGCAGAGATCGGGGGAGGGGAAGTAGGTATGGCTACACCTTC.

This sequence joins TRBV12-3 or TRBV12-4 and TRBJ2-2; no clear D. The V gene lost 6 bases and the J gene lost 6 bases, with 5 bases spanning the gap. The CDR3 is made up of 11 amino acids. CDR3 sequence reads: CASSPAGELFF. CDR3 in DNA: TGTGCCAGCAGCCCTGCCGGGGAGCTGTTTTTT.

This clone appeared a single time. In DNA, the CDR3 is TGTGCCAGCAGCTCGGGGGGAGATTACTACGAGCAGTACTTC. It yields the protein CASSSGGDYYEQYF. This sequence joins TRBV11-2 and TRBJ2-7, with 7 nucleotides matching TRBD2. With 4 bases clipped from V and 3 bases from J, the junction kept 6 bases outside the gene matches. The CDR3 consists of 14 residues. CDR1 is SGHAT, CDR2 FQNNGV, per germline. Together with reference TRBV11-2 and TRBJ2-7, the CDR3 gives the full variable domain: EAGVAQSPRYKIIEKRQSVAFWCNPISGHATLYWYQQILGQGPKLLIQFQNNGVVDDSQLPKDRFSAERLKGVDSTLKIQPAKLEDSAVYLCASSSGGDYYEQYFGPGTRLTVT.